This T cell receptor beta chain was sequenced during a study of post-analysis software for immune sequencing data. The overall study: Courses of disease covered relapsing-remitting, secondary progressive and progressive-relapsing multiple sclerosis. Study-wide results and limits: Five or six TRBV segments, including TRBV5-6, TRBV5-1 and TRBV20-1, were more frequent in patients than controls. Samples from a shared batch, those prepared together, strongly co-clustered by F measure.

The CDR3 totals 15 residues. V was clipped by 0 bases and J by 6 bases; unmatched bases: 3. The V gene's germline CDR1 is MNHEY and CDR2 SMNVEV (reference sequence). Prepared libraries of TCR beta cDNA carried unique molecular identifiers. Input populations of about 0.95 to 11 million T cells gave rise to 500,000 or so cDNA molecules. TCRdb fed the PCR reads into MiXCR, producing one record per CDR3 protein. Counted here are a few hundred thousand distinct CDR3 sequences, just over 35% occurring once; the ten biggest clones make up roughly 4.8%. Turning to this clonotype: Its antigen is not identified.

V and J are TRBV27 and TRBJ2-7, with 12 bases identical to TRBD2. The specimen sequenced was blood. The TCR originated in a girl aged 10 to 17 with multiple sclerosis. In DNA form, the CDR3 reads TGTGCCAGCAGTTTATCCCGGACTAGCGGGACCGAGCAGTACTTC. This sequence encodes CASSLSRTSGTEQYF.